Listed below are T cell receptor beta chains from one sample, sequenced in a study of blood T cells in healthy people across ages. MiXCR, applied by TCRdb to the 5' RACE reads, yields one record per CDR3 protein. The sample records about 970,000 distinct CDR3 sequences, 51% being singletons. The sample comprised blood. These receptors were obtained from a woman in her sixties in good health. Both conserved end residues are part of each CDR3. The order of the fields is CDR3 DNA, CDR3 protein, V gene, clone size, J gene, D gene. The D gene is left open where the match is weak. Not every row has a clone size; where given, it reads once, few, many or a size class.

CDR3 DNA: TGTGCCAGCAGCCACGAACTAGGGAGGGCCAACGTCCTGACTTTC; CDR3 protein: CASSHELGRANVLTF; V gene: TRBV14; clone size: NA; J gene: TRBJ2-6; D gene: NA
CDR3 DNA: TGTGCCAGCAGCGGGGGACTAGACAACAACGAGCAGTACTTC; CDR3 protein: CASSGGLDNNEQYF; V gene: TRBV7-9; clone size: NA; J gene: TRBJ2-7; D gene: TRBD2
CDR3 DNA: TGTGCCAGCAGCGAGGGGACTAGGACAGATACGCAGTATTTT; CDR3 protein: CASSEGTRTDTQYF; V gene: TRBV12-3/TRBV12-4; clone size: once; J gene: TRBJ2-3; D gene: TRBD2
CDR3 DNA: TGTGCCAGCAAGAGAGGGGCAGCGGGTGGCTACACCTTC; CDR3 protein: CASKRGAAGGYTF; V gene: TRBV6-2/TRBV6-3; clone size: NA; J gene: TRBJ1-2; D gene: NA
CDR3 DNA: TGTGCCATCAGTGAAGTAGGAGGAGGGAAACCCTACGAGCAGTACTTC; CDR3 protein: CAISEVGGGKPYEQYF; V gene: TRBV10-3; clone size: NA; J gene: TRBJ2-7; D gene: NA
CDR3 DNA: TGTGCCAGCAGCCTCCGTGGGATCGAGCAGTACTTC; CDR3 protein: CASSLRGIEQYF; V gene: TRBV12-3/TRBV12-4; clone size: few; J gene: TRBJ2-7; D gene: NA
CDR3 DNA: TGCGCCAGCAGAGGACCGTCAGCGGGAGTTAAGAATGAGCAGTTCTTC; CDR3 protein: CASRGPSAGVKNEQFF; V gene: TRBV4-1; clone size: NA; J gene: TRBJ2-1; D gene: TRBD2
CDR3 DNA: TGCAGTGACCAGGAGTGGGATGGGAATGAGCAGTTCTTC; CDR3 protein: CSDQEWDGNEQFF; V gene: TRBV20-1; clone size: few; J gene: TRBJ2-1; D gene: NA
CDR3 DNA: TGTGCCAGCAGCTTATGGGGGATTGAGCAGTTCTTC; CDR3 protein: CASSLWGIEQFF; V gene: TRBV7-8; clone size: NA; J gene: TRBJ2-1; D gene: NA
CDR3 DNA: TGTGCCAGCAGCCCCCGGGACAGGGGAGACACCGGGGAGCTGTTTTTT; CDR3 protein: CASSPRDRGDTGELFF; V gene: TRBV4-2; clone size: NA; J gene: TRBJ2-2; D gene: TRBD1
CDR3 DNA: TGTGCCAACAAACTGGGGGTAGCGGCCCCCTACGAGCAGTACTTC; CDR3 protein: CANKLGVAAPYEQYF; V gene: TRBV28; clone size: NA; J gene: TRBJ2-7; D gene: NA
CDR3 DNA: TGCAGCGGAGAGAGTGTGGGTCAGGGTGGCAATGAGCAGTACTTC; CDR3 protein: CSGESVGQGGNEQYF; V gene: TRBV29-1; clone size: NA; J gene: TRBJ2-5; D gene: NA
CDR3 DNA: TGTGCCAGCAGTGAAATGGGCAGGGGGCTTCATGAGACCCAGTACTTC; CDR3 protein: CASSEMGRGLHETQYF; V gene: TRBV25-1; clone size: NA; J gene: TRBJ2-5; D gene: TRBD1
CDR3 DNA: TGCAGTGCTAGAAATGGGCCCAGGAGATACACCTTC; CDR3 protein: CSARNGPRRYTF; V gene: TRBV20-1; clone size: few; J gene: TRBJ1-2; D gene: NA
CDR3 DNA: TGCAGTGCTAGAGATCGTCGCGCCAGGGGGCAAGAGAACATTCAGTACTTC; CDR3 protein: CSARDRRARGQENIQYF; V gene: TRBV20-1; clone size: few; J gene: TRBJ2-4; D gene: TRBD1
CDR3 DNA: TGCAGTGCTAAAGATGGTAGCGGGAGCGGCACAGATACGCAGTATTTT; CDR3 protein: CSAKDGSGSGTDTQYF; V gene: TRBV20-1; clone size: NA; J gene: TRBJ2-3; D gene: TRBD2
CDR3 DNA: TGTGCCAGCAGTTACTCGAAGCTGGCGGGGGAGACCCAGTACTTC; CDR3 protein: CASSYSKLAGETQYF; V gene: TRBV6-2/TRBV6-3; clone size: few; J gene: TRBJ2-5; D gene: NA
CDR3 DNA: TGCAGTGCTATAGCAGGGGGCCCTTTGGGTGAGCAGTACTTC; CDR3 protein: CSAIAGGPLGEQYF; V gene: TRBV20-1; clone size: few; J gene: TRBJ2-5; D gene: TRBD1
CDR3 DNA: TGTGCCAGCAGCCCCGTCGCCGGGACAGGGGACTATCGGCAGTACTTC; CDR3 protein: CASSPVAGTGDYRQYF; V gene: TRBV7-2; clone size: few; J gene: TRBJ2-4; D gene: TRBD1
CDR3 DNA: TGTGCCAGCAGCTTAGGGGTATCTGGCACCGGGGAGCTGTTTTTT; CDR3 protein: CASSLGVSGTGELFF; V gene: TRBV7-9; clone size: NA; J gene: TRBJ2-2; D gene: NA
CDR3 DNA: TGTGCCAGCAGTTTAAGGGGCAGGCCCGTCTCTGGGGCCAACGTCCTGACTTTC; CDR3 protein: CASSLRGRPVSGANVLTF; V gene: TRBV27; clone size: NA; J gene: TRBJ2-6; D gene: NA
CDR3 DNA: TGCAGTTCTTCCCCCTTAGCTGATTACAATGAGCAGTTCTTC; CDR3 protein: CSSSPLADYNEQFF; V gene: TRBV20-1; clone size: NA; J gene: TRBJ2-1; D gene: NA
CDR3 DNA: TGTGCCAGCAGTCTACGGGACAGTTACAATGAGCAGTACTTC; CDR3 protein: CASSLRDSYNEQYF; V gene: TRBV27; clone size: few; J gene: TRBJ2-7; D gene: TRBD1
CDR3 DNA: TGCAGTGCTCCCCAGGGTAATGAAAAACTGTTTTTT; CDR3 protein: CSAPQGNEKLFF; V gene: TRBV20-1; clone size: NA; J gene: TRBJ1-4; D gene: NA
CDR3 DNA: TGCAGTGCTACTAGCGGAACCTACCAAGAGACCCAGTACTTC; CDR3 protein: CSATSGTYQETQYF; V gene: TRBV20-1; clone size: NA; J gene: TRBJ2-5; D gene: TRBD2
CDR3 DNA: TGTGCCAGCAGCCAGAGCAGGGACGAGCAGTACTTC; CDR3 protein: CASSQSRDEQYF; V gene: TRBV3-1; clone size: NA; J gene: TRBJ2-7; D gene: NA
CDR3 DNA: TGCAGCGTCCTCCGGGACAGCTACGAGCAGTACTTC; CDR3 protein: CSVLRDSYEQYF; V gene: TRBV29-1; clone size: many; J gene: TRBJ2-7; D gene: TRBD1
CDR3 DNA: TGTGCCAGCAGGCCCGCTAAGGGGGCGAGAACCAGGGAGCTGTTTTTT; CDR3 protein: CASRPAKGARTRELFF; V gene: TRBV6-2/TRBV6-3; clone size: NA; J gene: TRBJ2-2; D gene: TRBD1